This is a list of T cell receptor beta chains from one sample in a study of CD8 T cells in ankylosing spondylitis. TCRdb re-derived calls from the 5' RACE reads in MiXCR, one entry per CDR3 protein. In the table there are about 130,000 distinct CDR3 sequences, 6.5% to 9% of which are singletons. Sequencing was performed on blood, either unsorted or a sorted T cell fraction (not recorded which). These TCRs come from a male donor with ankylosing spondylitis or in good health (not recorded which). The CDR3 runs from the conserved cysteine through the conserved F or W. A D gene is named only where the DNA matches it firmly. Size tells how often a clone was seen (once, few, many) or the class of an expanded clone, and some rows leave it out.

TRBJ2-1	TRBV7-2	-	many	TGTGCCAGCAGCTGGGACCCCAGTGGCTCCTACAATGAGCAGTTCTTC	CASSWDPSGSYNEQFF
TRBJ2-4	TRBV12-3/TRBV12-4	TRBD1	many	TGTGCCAGCAGTTTAAGACAGGGGGCAAACATTCAGTACTTC	CASSLRQGANIQYF
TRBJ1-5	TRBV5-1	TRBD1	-	TGCGCCAGCAGCCTTTTGGGGGGACAGGGGTTTTTCCATCAGCCCCAGCATTTT	CASSLLGGQGFFHQPQHF
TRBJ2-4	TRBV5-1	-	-	TGCGCCAGCAGCTTGTCTACAGTAAAAAACATTCAGTACTTC	CASSLSTVKNIQYF
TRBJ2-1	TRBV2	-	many	TGTGCCAGCAGTGAAGCCCCCCTCGGAAGTTCCTACAATGAGCAGTTCTTC	CASSEAPLGSSYNEQFF
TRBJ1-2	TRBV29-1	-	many	TGCAGCGTTAACTCTAACTATGGCTACACCTTC	CSVNSNYGYTF
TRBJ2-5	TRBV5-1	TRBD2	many	TGCGCCAGCAGCTCCGGACTAGCGGGAGTGGAGACCCAGTACTTC	CASSSGLAGVETQYF
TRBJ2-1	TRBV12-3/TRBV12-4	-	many	TGTGCCAGCAGTTTAGGTGGGGGCTTGGGGTATGAGCAGTTCTTC	CASSLGGGLGYEQFF
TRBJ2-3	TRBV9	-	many	TGTGCCAGCAGCGACTGGGACCGCGGGGATACGCAGTATTTT	CASSDWDRGDTQYF
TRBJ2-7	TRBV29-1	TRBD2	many	TGCAGCGTTGTCCTAGCGGGAAACGAGCAGTACTTC	CSVVLAGNEQYF
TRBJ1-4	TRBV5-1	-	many	TGCGCCAGCAGCAACAGGTCAAATGAAAAACTGTTTTTT	CASSNRSNEKLFF
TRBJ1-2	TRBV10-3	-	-	TGTGCCATCAAGGGCAGGGCGCTCTATGGCTACACCTTC	CAIKGRALYGYTF
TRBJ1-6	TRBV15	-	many	TGTGCCACCAGCAGAGCCGGCCATTCACCCCTCCACTTT	CATSRAGHSPLHF
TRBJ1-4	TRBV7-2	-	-	TGTGCCAGCACCAGCAGCAGTCCTAATGAAAAACTGTTTTTT	CASTSSSPNEKLFF
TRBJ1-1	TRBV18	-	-	TGTGCCAGCTCCCGGGGTGGGGGAGACACTGAAGCTTTCTTT	CASSRGGGDTEAFF
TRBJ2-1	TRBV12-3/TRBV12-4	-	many	TGTGCCAGCAGTTTCTGGGGTAATGGCAATGAGCAGTTCTTC	CASSFWGNGNEQFF
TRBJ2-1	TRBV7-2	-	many	TGTGCCAGCAGCTTGGGAAAAGACAGGTTGCTGTTCTTC	CASSLGKDRLLFF
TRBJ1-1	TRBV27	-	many	TGTGCCAGCGGATCCGGGGCGTCAGGGTACACTGAAGCTTTCTTT	CASGSGASGYTEAFF
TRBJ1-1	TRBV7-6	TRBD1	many	TGTGCCAGCAGCTCTCGGACAGGGAGGAACACTGAAGCTTTCTTT	CASSSRTGRNTEAFF
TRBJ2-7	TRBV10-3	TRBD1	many	TGTGCCATCAGTGAGTCTGGGACAGCGACCTACGAGCAGTACTTC	CAISESGTATYEQYF
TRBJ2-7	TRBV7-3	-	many	TGTGCCAGCAGCCATGTGCCTAGCGTCGAATACTTC	CASSHVPSVEYF
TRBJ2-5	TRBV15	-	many	TGTGCCACCAGCAGAGATATAGAGACCCAGTACTTC	CATSRDIETQYF
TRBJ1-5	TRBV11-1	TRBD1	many	TGTGCCAGCAGCTTAGTGAGCAGGGGGCAAGATGGCAATCAGCCCCAGCATTTT	CASSLVSRGQDGNQPQHF
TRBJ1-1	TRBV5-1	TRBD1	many	TGCGCCAGCAGCCGGGACAGGGCTGGCACTGAAGCTTTCTTT	CASSRDRAGTEAFF
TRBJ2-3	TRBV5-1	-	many	TGCGCCAGCAGCTTCGGGGCCCGGAGCACAGATACGCAGTATTTT	CASSFGARSTDTQYF
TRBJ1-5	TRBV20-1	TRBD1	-	TGCAGTGCGAGGACAGGGGGCAAAGATCAGCCCCAGCATTTT	CSARTGGKDQPQHF
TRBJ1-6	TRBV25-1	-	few	TGTGCCAGCAGTCAGGGTTATAATTCACCCCTCCACTTT	CASSQGYNSPLHF
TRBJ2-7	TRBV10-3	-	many	TGTGCCATCAGTGGGGACACGGACTACGAGCAGTACTTC	CAISGDTDYEQYF
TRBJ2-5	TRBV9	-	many	TGTGCCAGCAGCGTAGCTAGCCAAGAGACCCAGTACTTC	CASSVASQETQYF
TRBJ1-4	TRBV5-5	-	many	TGTGCCAGCAGCTTCGTGTCAGGGGCCATGAATGAAAAACTGTTTTTT	CASSFVSGAMNEKLFF
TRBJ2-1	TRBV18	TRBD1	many	TGTGCCAGCTCACCCGGGACAGGGGATCTCTACAATGAGCAGTTCTTC	CASSPGTGDLYNEQFF
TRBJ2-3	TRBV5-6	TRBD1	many	TGTGCCAGCAGCAGGACAGGGGTCGATACGCAGTATTTT	CASSRTGVDTQYF
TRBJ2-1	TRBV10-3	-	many	TGTGCCATCAGTGGAATGGGAGCCATCAATGAGCAGTTCTTC	CAISGMGAINEQFF
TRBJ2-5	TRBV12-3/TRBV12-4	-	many	TGTGCCAGCGGGGAGGAGACCCAGTACTTC	CASGEETQYF
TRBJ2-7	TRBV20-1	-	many	TGCAGTGCCCGGTCTCACTACGAGCAGTACTTC	CSARSHYEQYF
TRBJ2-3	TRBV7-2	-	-	TGTGCCGGAGGACCTCCCGGCCCTCCCGATACGCAGTATTTT	CAGGPPGPPDTQYF
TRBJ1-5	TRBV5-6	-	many	TGTGCCAGCAGCTTGTTCCGGTCTAATCAGCCCCAGCATTTT	CASSLFRSNQPQHF
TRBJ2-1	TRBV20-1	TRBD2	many	TGCAGTGCTACGGGACTAGCGGGCGGGAATGAGCAGTTCTTC	CSATGLAGGNEQFF
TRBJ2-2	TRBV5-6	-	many	TGTGCCAGCAGCTTGGACAGGGTTTTATCGAACACCGGGGAGCTGTTTTTT	CASSLDRVLSNTGELFF
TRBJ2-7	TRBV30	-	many	TGTGCCTGGAAGATTACAGGACTCACCTACGAGCAGTACTTC	CAWKITGLTYEQYF
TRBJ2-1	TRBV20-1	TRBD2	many	TGCAGTGCTAGACCACTAGCGGGCGCTACCTACAATGAGCAGTTCTTC	CSARPLAGATYNEQFF
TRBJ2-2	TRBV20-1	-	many	TGCAGTGCTAGAGCCCAAGGTCGGGACACCGGGGAGCTGTTTTTT	CSARAQGRDTGELFF
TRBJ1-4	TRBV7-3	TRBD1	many	TGTGCCAGCAGTATACAGGGGACAAATGAAAAACTGTTTTTT	CASSIQGTNEKLFF
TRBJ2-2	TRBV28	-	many	TGTGCCAGCAGTCGCGGATACACCGGGGAGCTGTTTTTT	CASSRGYTGELFF
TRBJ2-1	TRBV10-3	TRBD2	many	TGTGCCATCAGCCCGGGACTAGCGTCCAATGAGCAGTTCTTC	CAISPGLASNEQFF
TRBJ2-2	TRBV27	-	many	TGTGCCAGCAGTTCTGGCTTGGGGACCGGGGAGCTGTTTTTT	CASSSGLGTGELFF
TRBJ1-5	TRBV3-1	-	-	TGTGCCACCTCCCAAGCGGGGAGTTCTTGGGGCAATCAGCCCCAGCATTTT	CATSQAGSSWGNQPQHF
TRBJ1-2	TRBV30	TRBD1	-	TGTGCCTGGATTCTGGAGCCAGGGGGCGGCTATGGCTACACCTTC	CAWILEPGGGYGYTF
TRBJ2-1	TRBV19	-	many	TGTGCCAGTAAGCGAGGATTGGACAATGAGCAGTTCTTC	CASKRGLDNEQFF
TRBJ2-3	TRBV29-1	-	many	TGCAGCGTTGTAGGAACCACCACAGATACGCAGTATTTT	CSVVGTTTDTQYF
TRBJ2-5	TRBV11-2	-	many	TGTGCCAGCAGCTTAGCGATCGGCCCCCAAGAGACCCAGTACTTC	CASSLAIGPQETQYF
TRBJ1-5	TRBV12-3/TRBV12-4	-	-	TGTGCCAGCAGTAGGCGAGGTGGGGCAGAGCCCCAGCATTTT	CASSRRGGAEPQHF
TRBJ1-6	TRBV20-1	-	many	TGCAGTGCTAGACCGGAGGTTGGAGGGCCCCTCCACTTT	CSARPEVGGPLHF
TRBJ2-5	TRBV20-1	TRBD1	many	TGCAGTGGTGCAGGGGGCCTTGAGACCCAGTACTTC	CSGAGGLETQYF